The clone carrying this T cell receptor (beta chain) was seen more than once but under ten times. Patients had urothelial carcinoma that was locally advanced or metastatic. The data derive from a study of PD-L1 blockade in urothelial cancer. With V trimmed by 6 bases and J by 5 bases, 9 bases remained unmatched. The CDR3 has 15 residues. The germline CDR1 and CDR2 sequences are MNHNS and SASEGT. Only in-frame clones appear in the TCRdb table, and some are missing; sequencing was by immunoSEQ multiplex PCR. Of about 37,000 clones in the sample, roughly four fifths were seen once. The TCR was taken from a man aged 55 to 70 with urothelial cancer. J is TRBJ2-5 and V is TRBV6-1; 10 positions match TRBD2. The sequences come from PBMCs, collected around atezolizumab (anti-PD-L1) treatment. Here the CDR3 reads CASRDPGLARETQYF. CDR3 coding DNA: TGTGCCAGCAGAGACCCGGGACTAGCGCGGGAGACCCAGTACTTC.